This is a list of T cell receptor beta chains from one sample in a study of cytomegalovirus exposure and HLA in healthy donors. Profiled with immunoSEQ multiplex PCR; TCRdb holds only in-frame clones, not every one. The sample has about 130,000 clones; about 82% are singletons. Material: PBMCs. The source is a boy aged 5-17 years in good health and CMV-seronegative. CDR3s include the opening cysteine and the closing phenylalanine or tryptophan. A D gene is named only where the DNA matches it firmly. Clone size is given for some rows only: seen once, a few or many times, or a class if the clone is expanded.

V gene	J gene	D gene	clone size	CDR3 length	CDR3 DNA	CDR3 protein
TRBV7-9	TRBJ1-5	TRBD1	NA	18	TGTGCCAGCAGCTCTATTCCGGGACAGGGTCTTTTTGGTCAGCCCCAGCATTTT	CASSSIPGQGLFGQPQHF
TRBV25-1	TRBJ2-1	TRBD2	NA	13	TGTGCCAGCACGACTAGCGGGAGCAATGAGCAGTTCTTC	CASTTSGSNEQFF
TRBV27	TRBJ2-7	TRBD2	NA	18	TGTGCCAGCAGTTTGTTCAGCGGGAGGGGCCCGGGCTCCTACGAGCAGTACTTC	CASSLFSGRGPGSYEQYF
TRBV7-2	TRBJ2-7	NA	NA	13	TGTGCCAGCAAGAGTTGGGCCTCCTACGAGCAGTACTTC	CASKSWASYEQYF
TRBV4-3	TRBJ1-1	NA	few	15	TGCGCCAGCAGCCAAGATCTGGGGGGTGGCACTGAAGCTTTCTTT	CASSQDLGGGTEAFF
TRBV30	TRBJ2-1	NA	NA	13	TGTGCCTGGAGTGGGGGCTATAGGAATGAGCAGTTCTTC	CAWSGGYRNEQFF
TRBV13	TRBJ2-3	TRBD2	NA	17	TGTGCCAGCAGCTTAGTGGGCCAGCGGGAGGTCTCAGATACGCAGTATTTT	CASSLVGQREVSDTQYF
TRBV4-1	TRBJ2-3	NA	NA	15	TGCGCCAGCAGCCAGATAGGACTCAGCACAGATACGCAGTATTTT	CASSQIGLSTDTQYF
TRBV4-2	TRBJ2-1	NA	few	15	TGTGCCAGCAGCCCCCACAGGGAATCCTACAATGAGCAGTTCTTC	CASSPHRESYNEQFF
TRBV6-4	TRBJ1-3	TRBD1	once	14	TGTGCCAGCAGTCACCAGGGGGCTGGAAACACCATATATTTT	CASSHQGAGNTIYF
TRBV7-2	TRBJ2-1	NA	NA	13	TGTGCCAGCAGCTTCTACTCCCACAATGAGCAGTTCTTC	CASSFYSHNEQFF
TRBV9	TRBJ2-6	NA	NA	14	TGTGCCAGCAGTTTAGCCTCTGGGGCCAACGTCCTGACTTTC	CASSLASGANVLTF
TRBV19	TRBJ1-2	TRBD1	NA	16	TGTGCCAGTAGTACCCCAGGACAGGGTGAGGGCTATGGCTACACCTTC	CASSTPGQGEGYGYTF
TRBV27	TRBJ2-7	TRBD1	once	15	TGTGCCAGCAGTCCTTCGGGGACAGGCACCTACGAGCAGTACTTC	CASSPSGTGTYEQYF
TRBV30	TRBJ2-7	NA	NA	15	TGTGCCTGGGACCCGAAGGGCAGGGGCGTTGTCGAGCAGTACTTC	CAWDPKGRGVVEQYF
TRBV15	TRBJ1-5	NA	NA	15	TGTGCCACCAGCAGAGCGGGGGTGAACAATCAGCCCCAGCATTTT	CATSRAGVNNQPQHF
TRBV20-1	TRBJ2-1	NA	NA	11	TGCAGTGCTACCGGGGACAATGAGCAGTTCTTC	CSATGDNEQFF
TRBV7-2	TRBJ1-2	NA	NA	13	TGTGCCAGCAGCGATCGGGGATATGACGGCTACACCTTC	CASSDRGYDGYTF
TRBV5-4	TRBJ2-7	NA	NA	15	TGTGCCAGCAGCTTGGGGCGGGCGACCAGCTACGAGCAGTACTTC	CASSLGRATSYEQYF
TRBV30	TRBJ1-3	TRBD1	NA	16	TGTGCCTCAACGTTACAGGGGGCCTTCTCTGGAAACACCATATATTTT	CASTLQGAFSGNTIYF
TRBV5-1	TRBJ1-2	TRBD1	few	12	TGCGCCAGCAGCTCGACAGGGGATGGCTACACCTTC	CASSSTGDGYTF
TRBV9	TRBJ1-2	TRBD1	NA	15	TGTGCCAGCAGCACCCGGGACAGGGCCTTTTATGGCTACACCTTC	CASSTRDRAFYGYTF
TRBV12-2	TRBJ2-1	NA	NA	16	TGTGCAAGTCGCCTCATCCCGGGACTAGCGGGATTGGGGCAGTTCTTC	CASRLIPGLAGLGQFF
TRBV5-8	TRBJ2-1	TRBD2	NA	15	TGTGCCAGCAGCCCCCCGGGACTAGCGGGAAATGAGCAGTTCTTC	CASSPPGLAGNEQFF
TRBV7-9	TRBJ2-2	TRBD1	NA	15	TGTGCCAGCAGCCAGGGACAGGGAGACACCGGGGAGCTGTTTTTT	CASSQGQGDTGELFF
TRBV2	TRBJ2-3	TRBD2	NA	14	TGTGCCAGGACTAGCGGGAGCCGCACAGATACGCAGTATTTT	CARTSGSRTDTQYF
TRBV5-4	TRBJ2-6	NA	NA	16	TGTGCCAGCAGCTTAGGACTGAGCTCTGGGGCCAACGTCCTGACTTTC	CASSLGLSSGANVLTF
TRBV25-1	TRBJ2-1	TRBD1	NA	15	TGTGCCAGCAGTGACTCGACAGGGCTGAACAATGAGCAGTTCTTC	CASSDSTGLNNEQFF
TRBV30	TRBJ2-1	NA	once	14	TGTGCCTTTCTCCGGCAGGGATCCTACAATGAGCAGTTCTTC	CAFLRQGSYNEQFF
TRBV6-5	TRBJ2-3	TRBD2	NA	15	TGTGCCAGCAGTTACGCGGGGGGACTACCAGATACGCAGTATTTT	CASSYAGGLPDTQYF
TRBV10-3	TRBJ2-7	NA	NA	13	TGTGCCATCAGTGAGGCCGGGACTGACGAGCAGTACTTC	CAISEAGTDEQYF
TRBV7-9	TRBJ1-3	TRBD1	few	14	TGTGCCAGCAGCTTGACAGGGTCTGGAAACACCATATATTTT	CASSLTGSGNTIYF
TRBV27	TRBJ2-3	NA	NA	16	TGTGCCAGCAGTTTATTGCCCGGGGAGTATCTTGATACGCAGTATTTT	CASSLLPGEYLDTQYF
TRBV10-3	TRBJ1-2	NA	NA	12	TGTGCCATCAGCCTAACAGGGAAGGGCTACACCTTC	CAISLTGKGYTF
TRBV10-3	TRBJ2-1	NA	NA	13	TGTGCCATCAGTGAGTCGAGGTACAATGAGCAGTTCTTC	CAISESRYNEQFF
TRBV9	TRBJ2-7	TRBD1	NA	15	TGTGCCAGCAGCGATTCGACAGGGGGGCTCTACGAGCAGTACTTC	CASSDSTGGLYEQYF